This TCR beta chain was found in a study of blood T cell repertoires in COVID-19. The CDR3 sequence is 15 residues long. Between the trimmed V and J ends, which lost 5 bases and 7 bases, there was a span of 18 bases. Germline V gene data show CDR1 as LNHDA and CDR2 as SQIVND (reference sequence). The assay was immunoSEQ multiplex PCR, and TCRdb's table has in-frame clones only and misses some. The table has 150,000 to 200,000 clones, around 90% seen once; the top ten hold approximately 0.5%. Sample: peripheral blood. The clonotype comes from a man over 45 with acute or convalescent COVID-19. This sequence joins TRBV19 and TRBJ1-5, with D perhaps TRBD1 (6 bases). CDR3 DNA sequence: TGTGCCAGTAGTCGAAGGGGGGGAGATGGACAGCCCCAGCATTTT. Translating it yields CASSRRGGDGQPQHF. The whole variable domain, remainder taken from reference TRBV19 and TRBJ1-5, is DGGITQSPKYLFRKEGQNVTLSCEQNLNHDAMYWYRQDPGQGLRLIYYSQIVNDFQKGDIAEGYSVSREKKESFPLTVTSAQKNPTAFYLCASSRRGGDGQPQHFGDGTRLSIL.